The TCR beta chain described here comes from a study of technical replicates of blood from a few donors. Profiled with immunoSEQ multiplex PCR; TCRdb holds only in-frame clones, not every one. The sample yields about 76,000 clones, approximately 96% seen once. Unmatched junction bases numbered 14, after V lost 4 bases and J lost 4 bases. Germline CDR1 is SGHAT and CDR2 is FQNNGV. The length of the CDR3 is 17 residues. The chain has TRBV11-2 and TRBJ2-5; 8 bases fit TRBD2. This clonotype was sampled from a human donor in good health. Sequencing was performed on T cells isolated from PBMCs. The CDR3 DNA reads as TGTGCCAGCAGCTCGCGGGAGGAATCCTATTTTCGAGAGACCCAGTACTTC. Its translation is CASSSREESYFRETQYF.